The 12 T cell receptor beta chains in this list originate from one sample, sequenced in a study of vaccination and CD4 T cells after COVID-19 (dated by TCRdb to 2022 to 2024). In the paper's terms, the treatment or condition label means: approximately nine-day PBMC culture with coronavirus spike peptide pools or control peptides (ViraFEST assay). These TCRs' antigens remain unknown. Libraries were built with PCR. Data came from an Illumina iSeq 100. DNA from cultured CD4+ T cells underwent TCR sequencing with the Oncomine TCR Beta short-read assay at the Johns Hopkins FTIC core. The public sequencing data were trimmed at Q25 with fastp and processed into clonotypes with MiXCR by TCRdb, which kept only in-frame beta chains. Every CDR3 protein is listed once, alongside the most common genes and DNA of its rows. A total of some 15,000 distinct CDR3 sequences appear in this sample, roughly 61% of them only once. Clones ranked in the top ten supply less than 20% of the sample.

The source material was CD4+ T cells from blood, cultured in vitro. These receptors were taken from a human donor who had recovered from COVID-19.

The chain carries TRBV10-1 and TRBJ2-5; no firm D call. Germline V CDR1 and CDR2: WNHNN, SYGVQD (reference sequence). This CDR3 has 13 amino acids. V was pared by 9 bases and J by 5 bases, with 16 bases between. The CDR3 region is CARPWTGGETQYF. DNA for the CDR3: TGCGCCAGGCCGTGGACGGGTGGGGAGACCCAGTACTTC.

This clonotype appeared a few times. J is TRBJ1-1 and V is TRBV2; possibly TRBD1 for D (5 bases). Germline V lookup: CDR1 SNHLY, CDR2 FYNNEI. V was shortened by 8 bases and J by 1 base, with 11 bases between the two germline ends. There are 13 residues in the CDR3. CDR3 nucleotides: TGTGCCAGCGTCCGGGACGGGAACACTGAAGCTTTCTTT. It encodes CASVRDGNTEAFF.

This chain joins TRBV2 and TRBJ2-3; 9 nucleotides line up with TRBD2. Germline V gene data show CDR1 as SNHLY and CDR2 as FYNNEI. V shed 7 bases, J shed 1 base, and the junction held 3 bases outside the gene matches. This CDR3 is 14 amino acids long. CDR3 DNA sequence: TGTGCCAGCATTCGCGGGAGGGGCACAGATACGCAGTATTTT. This sequence encodes CASIRGRGTDTQYF. Drawing the rest from reference TRBV2 and TRBJ2-3, the complete variable domain is EPEVTQTPSHQVTQMGQEVILRCVPISNHLYFYWYRQILGQKVEFLVSFYNNEISEKSEIFDDQFSVERPDGSNFTLKIRSTKLEDSAMYFCASIRGRGTDTQYFGPGTRLTVL.

The chain joins TRBV11-3 to TRBJ2-2, with 14 bases lining up with TRBD2. The CDR3 totals 18 residues. Losses at the gene ends were 1 base for V and 0 bases for J; bases not matched to a gene: 1. Germline lookup yields CDR1 SGHNT and CDR2 YENEEA. The CDR3 loop is CASSLGLAGGPNTGELFF. CDR3 sequence (DNA): TGTGCCAGCAGCTTAGGACTAGCGGGGGGGCCGAACACCGGGGAGCTGTTTTTT.

The DNA of the CDR3 is TGTGCCAGCAGCTTCTCCCGGACAGACTCCTACGAGCAGTACTTC. Protein sequence: CASSFSRTDSYEQYF. This chain connects TRBV7-2 to TRBJ2-7; a weak D match, TRBD1 (6 bases). Per the germline V gene, CDR1 is SGHTA and CDR2 is FQGNSA. The ends were cut back, 3 bases at V and 0 bases at J, with 12 bases in the middle. There are 15 residues in the CDR3.

The chain couples TRBV6-1 to TRBJ2-7, with TRBD1 matching 10 bases. Germline CDR1 and CDR2: MNHNS and SASEGT. J lost 5 bases, V lost 7 bases, and 17 bases had no gene match. This CDR3 has 17 residues. The CDR3 DNA reads TGTGCCAGCAACTACGTTGCCGGGACAGGGGCAAGAAACGAGCAGTACTTC. Its translation is CASNYVAGTGARNEQYF.

In this sample, this clonotype turned up once. This sequence joins TRBV27 and TRBJ2-3, with unresolved D. CDR1 and CDR2 (germline): MNHEY, SMNVEV (reference sequence). Trimming cost V 6 bases and J 0 bases, with 13 bases left between them. The CDR3 covers 15 residues. DNA of the CDR3: TGTGCCAGCAGCTACAGAGTCCCTAGCACAGATACGCAGTATTTT. It encodes CASSYRVPSTDTQYF.

The chain joins TRBV28 to TRBJ1-1, with D maybe TRBD1 (6 bases). Germline V gene data show CDR1 as MDHEN and CDR2 as SYDVKM. CDR3 size: 16 residues. V lost 5 bases and J lost 10, with 26 bases in between. In DNA form, the CDR3 reads TGTGCCAGCAGTCCCCTCCCCCCCGGGGGCGCGGGTAGAGCTTTCTTT. This sequence encodes CASSPLPPGGAGRAFF.

The chain links TRBV5-4 to TRBJ1-1; D perhaps matches TRBD1 (5 bases). Looked up from germline, CDR1 is SGHNT and CDR2 is YYREEE (reference sequence). The CDR3 consists of 16 residues. V lost 3 bases and J 3 bases, leaving 18 bases between the germline ends. DNA for the CDR3: TGTGCCAGCAGCTCCGGGGCCCTCTGGGGGGACACTGAAGCTTTCTTT. Protein: CASSSGALWGDTEAFF.

The chain combines TRBV11-2 with TRBJ1-1, with no clear D. Germline CDR1 reads SGHAT; CDR2 reads FQNNGV. Trimming took off 6 bases at V and 6 bases at J, with 20 bases between the two ends. The CDR3 loop spans 15 amino acids. The CDR3 DNA is TGTGCCAGCAGACCCCCAGGAGCTGGCCAGGCTGAAGCTTTCTTT. Translation: CASRPPGAGQAEAFF.

The V call is TRBV7-9, the J call TRBJ2-2; TRBD1 aligns across 7 bases. Unmatched junction bases numbered 4, after V lost 3 bases and J lost 3 bases. This CDR3 is 15 amino acids long. Germline V gene lookup returns CDR1 SEHNR and CDR2 FQNEAQ (reference sequence). The CDR3 region has the DNA TGTGCCAGCAGCTTGAGACAGGGCGACACCGGGGAGCTGTTTTTT. Its protein is CASSLRQGDTGELFF. Supplemented by reference TRBV7-9 and TRBJ2-2, the full variable domain reads DTGVSQNPRHKITKRGQNVTFRCDPISEHNRLYWYRQTLGQGPEFLTYFQNEAQLEKSRLLSDRFSAERPKGSFSTLEIQRTEQGDSAMYLCASSLRQGDTGELFFGEGSRLTVL.

The chain uses TRBV7-3 and TRBJ2-3, with 13 bases fitting TRBD2. V lost 5 bases, J lost 0 bases, and 2 bases stayed unmatched. CDR1 is SGHTA and CDR2 is FQGTGA in the germline V gene. The CDR3 covers 16 residues. CDR3 nucleotide sequence: TGTGCCAGCAGCCGGGGACTAGCGGGGAGCACAGATACGCAGTATTTT. This sequence encodes CASSRGLAGSTDTQYF.